This section outlines one T cell receptor (beta chain) sequence together with its context. Its antigen is as yet unknown. The CDR3 loop spans 14 amino acids. CDR1 and CDR2 (germline): SGHRS, YFSETQ. With 4 bases removed from V and 5 bases from J, the gap between germline ends came to 12 bases. The protocol was immunoSEQ multiplex PCR, while the TCRdb copy is restricted to in-frame clones and leaves out a portion. The sample shows about 40,000 clones, just under 85% of them seen only once. These data belong to a study of OX40 agonist ivuxolimab in advanced cancers. Study in general: Ivuxolimab, an agonist antibody against OX40 (CD134), was given to patients. A mean age of roughly 62 years, range about 23 to 90, was recorded, and more than 80% were male. In three patients, partial responses were observed, one with hepatocellular carcinoma and two with cutaneous melanoma. Study-level points and caveats: Researchers did not establish what antigens the expanded peripheral T cells target.

The genes are TRBV5-1 and TRBJ2-2, with D perhaps TRBD1 (6 bases). The origin of this receptor is an adult with an advanced solid tumor such as melanoma, head and neck, liver or kidney cancer. The sequencing used CD4+ or CD8+ T cells sorted from blood, collected in a trial of the OX40 agonist ivuxolimab. The CDR3 DNA follows: TGCGCCAGCAGCCCGCAACAGGGAACCGGGGAGCTGTTTTTT. This sequence encodes CASSPQQGTGELFF.